This TCR beta chain was captured in a study of robustness of blood B and T cell sequencing listed by TCRdb under 2018. Study-wide context: The study aimed to determine how much peripheral blood is needed to reliably characterize an individual's TCRbeta and IgG repertoires. In each of the 9 to 10 independently drawn blood samples, TCRbeta and IgG repertoires were quantified. As technical replicates, two replicate TCRbeta cDNA libraries were prepared from one shared RNA pool derived from a single 10 ml draw. The study at large found these results: Across technical replicate libraries, 85% to 95% of the top 10,000 TCRbeta clonotypes in one library were also found in the other. When 3 or 4 tubes (about 30-45 ml blood) were combined, saturation was approached in coverage of the top 10,000 TCRbeta clonotypes. The TCRbeta rarefaction curves did not fully level off, which suggests either under-sequencing or many low-abundance clonotypes. Every single 10 ml sample contained the 1,000 most abundant TCRbeta clonotypes from the pooled draws. EDTA tubes required immediate fractionation, limiting use in multi-site collections. Evidence of cross-contamination, likely caused by batch processing, was seen in one pair of TCRbeta libraries, and the UMI-sequence pairs shared between the two libraries were removed. Overlap of rare TCRbeta clonotypes did not improve with pooling tubes, implying much larger blood volumes would be needed to capture them.

TCRbeta repertoires were measured from mRNA instead of genomic DNA, an approach that captures expressed receptors. Buffy coat leukocytes were collected into Trizol, and RNA was extracted with the Direct-zol RNA MiniPrep Plus kit without cell sorting. EDTA blood tubes were centrifuged immediately at 4°C to separate plasma, buffy coat and red blood cells. A remark on this clonotype: Its antigen remains undetermined. No much larger clonotype is one base removed from it; base qualities were not supplied.

For CDR1 and CDR2, the germline V gene (reference sequence) lists DFQATT and SNEGSKA. The CDR3 runs 14 residues from the cysteine to the phenylalanine. Left in the record is the CDR3 DNA by itself, 42 bases read in frame from the first base. V trim: 3 bases; J trim: 3 bases; unmatched bases: 0. The library was prepared using PCR. Sequencing used an Illumina MiSeq. SMARTScribe reverse transcriptase and a 5' template-switch oligo, by which a universal priming site was added, were used for cDNA synthesis. Each cDNA molecule was tagged by a 12-nucleotide random unique molecular identifier (UMI) carried on the template-switch oligo. During reverse transcription, chain-specific reverse primers targeted TCRbeta transcripts. Uracil DNA glycosylase treatment removed residual template-switch adapters, and cDNA was purified with a Qiagen MinElute kit. The first PCR used KAPA HiFi HotStart ReadyMix for around 21 cycles, split across four 50 ul reactions with step-out primers. Products of the first-round PCR were gel-purified before additional amplification. Illumina Nextera adapters were added in a second approximately 8-cycle PCR, after which libraries were purified and pooled. For each TCRbeta molecule, the UMI barcode was captured by a 50-nucleotide 5' read. On the study's bioinformatics: Reads were grouped by UMI into consensus reads using the MIGEC toolkit. Final reads were produced by merging forward and reverse consensus reads with PEAR. A custom decontamination script removed identical UMI-sequence pairs shared across libraries, treating them as cross-sample contamination. V(D)J assignment and CDR3 extraction were performed with MIGMAP, a wrapper around IgBLAST. TCR clonotypes were defined by identical V gene, J gene and CDR3 amino acid sequence; CDR1 and CDR2 were not sequenced. TCRdb ran its own pipeline on the public reads, namely fastp trimming at Q25 and MiXCR clone calling, and kept in-frame beta chains. Entries that share a CDR3 protein sequence are merged under the most common genes and DNA. The V and J calls were not made by the authors but by TCRdb's processing. Counted in this sample were about 4,000 distinct CDR3 sequences; around 50% of them appeared once. Less than 30% of the sample is taken by the ten largest.

The chain joins TRBV20-1 to TRBJ2-2, with TRBD2 identical over 11 junction bases. The source material was peripheral blood. This TCR was recovered from a human donor in good health. The CDR3 protein: CSARTSGDTGELFF. The DNA is TGCAGTGCTAGGACTAGCGGGGACACCGGGGAGCTGTTTTTT.